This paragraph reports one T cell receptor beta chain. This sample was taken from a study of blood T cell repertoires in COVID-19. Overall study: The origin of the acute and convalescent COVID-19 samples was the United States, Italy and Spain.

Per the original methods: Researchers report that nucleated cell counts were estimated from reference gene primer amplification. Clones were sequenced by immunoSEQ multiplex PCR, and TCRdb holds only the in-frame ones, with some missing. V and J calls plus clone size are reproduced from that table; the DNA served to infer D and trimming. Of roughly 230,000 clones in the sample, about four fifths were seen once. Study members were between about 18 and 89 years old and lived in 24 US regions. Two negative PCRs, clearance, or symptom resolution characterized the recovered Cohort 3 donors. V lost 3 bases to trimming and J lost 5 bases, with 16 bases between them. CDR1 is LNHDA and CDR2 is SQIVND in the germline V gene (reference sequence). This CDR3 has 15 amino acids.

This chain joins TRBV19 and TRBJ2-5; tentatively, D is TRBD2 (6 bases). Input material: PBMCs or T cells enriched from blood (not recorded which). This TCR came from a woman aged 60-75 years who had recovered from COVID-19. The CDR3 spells CASSMVEGIRETQYF. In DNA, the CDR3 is TGTGCCAGTAGTATGGTGGAGGGGATTAGGGAGACCCAGTACTTC.